Following are 29 T cell receptor beta chains from one sample sequenced in a study of cytomegalovirus exposure and HLA in healthy donors. The PCR was carried out with 60 Vbeta primers and 13 Jbeta primers. Data came from immunoSEQ multiplex PCR; TCRdb stores just in-frame clones and leaves some out. The repertoire holds under 200,000 clones, with approximately 83% as singletons. Sequenced input: PBMCs. The source is a man in his late teens or twenties in good health and CMV-seropositive.

The J gene is TRBJ1-1, the V gene TRBV25-1; 10 bases fit TRBD1. Germline lookup yields CDR1 MGHDK and CDR2 SYGVNS. The V gene end was trimmed by 4 bases and the J gene end by 4 bases; junction bases not matched to a gene: 3. This CDR3 has 14 amino acids. CDR3 loop: CASSVGQGLTEAFF. The CDR3 DNA reads TGTGCCAGCAGTGTGGGACAGGGGCTCACTGAAGCTTTCTTT.

The chain joins TRBV6-5 to TRBJ1-1; D not resolved. Germline-derived CDR1 and CDR2 are MNHEY and SVGAGI. The length of the CDR3 is 13 residues. The V and J ends lost 5 bases and 4 bases respectively, with 11 bases between them. This chain's CDR3 is CASSIQRSTEAFF. CDR3 sequence (DNA): TGTGCCAGCAGTATTCAAAGGAGCACTGAAGCTTTCTTT.

The J gene is TRBJ2-6, the V gene TRBV29-1; 10 nucleotides line up with TRBD1. CDR1 and CDR2 (germline): SQVTM, ANQGSEA. The CDR3 totals 19 residues. V shed 7 bases, J shed 0 bases, and the junction held 15 bases outside the gene matches. The CDR3 loop reads CSAVGMGTGASSGANVLTF. The CDR3 DNA reads TGCAGCGCGGTAGGGATGGGGACAGGGGCTAGCTCTGGGGCCAACGTCCTGACTTTC.

J is TRBJ1-4 and V is TRBV6-1; weak D call: TRBD1 (5 bases). Per germline, CDR1 MNHNS and CDR2 SASEGT. CDR3 length: 14 amino acids. V was pared by 6 bases and J by 8 bases, with 16 bases between. The CDR3 here is CASSLQVNPEKLFF. CDR3 coding DNA: TGTGCCAGCAGCTTACAGGTCAACCCCGAAAAACTGTTTTTT.

The CDR3: CASSQVGMGRQYF. Written as DNA, the CDR3 is TGCGCCAGCAGCCAAGTTGGTATGGGGCGGCAGTACTTC. This chain joins TRBV4-1 and TRBJ2-7; a weak D match, TRBD1 (5 bases). The germline V gene encodes CDR1 MGHRA and CDR2 YSYEKL. The CDR3 totals 13 residues. V lost 1 base and J lost 9, with 13 bases in between.

The V call is TRBV10-2, the J call TRBJ1-6; weak D call: TRBD1 (5 bases). Trimming stripped 5 bases from V and 0 bases from J, with 14 bases between. CDR3 size: 17 residues. Germline V gene sequence: CDR1 WSHSY, CDR2 SAAADI. CDR3 residues: CASSRGTGGSYNSPLHF. Here the CDR3 DNA reads TGCGCCAGCAGTCGTGGAACGGGGGGCTCCTATAATTCACCCCTCCACTTT.

The J gene is TRBJ2-3, the V gene TRBV5-1; 12 bases are a match to TRBD2. The CDR3 contains 16 residues. Per the germline V gene, CDR1 is SGHRS and CDR2 is YFSETQ. V shed 1 base, J shed 2 bases, and the junction held 2 bases outside the gene matches. The CDR3 region has the DNA TGCGCCAGCAGCTTGACTAGCGGGGGGTACACAGATACGCAGTATTTT. Translation: CASSLTSGGYTDTQYF.

The genes are TRBV6-1 and TRBJ2-5; TRBD2 matches 8 bases. The CDR3 has 15 residues. Germline-derived CDR1 and CDR2 are MNHNS and SASEGT. The junction had 7 bases not matched to a gene; V was cut back by 5 bases and J by 2 bases. CDR3: CASSRAGGIQETQYF. The DNA of the CDR3 is TGTGCCAGCAGTCGGGCGGGGGGCATTCAAGAGACCCAGTACTTC.

The chain uses TRBV2 and TRBJ2-5; 7 nucleotides agree with TRBD1. Germline CDR1 is SNHLY and CDR2 is FYNNEI. Trimming at V came to 6 bases and at J to 1 base, leaving 8 bases not matched to a gene. The CDR3 totals 15 residues. This CDR3 is CASSTRQGPQETQYF. CDR3 coding DNA: TGTGCCAGCAGCACCCGACAGGGCCCCCAAGAGACCCAGTACTTC.

V usage is TRBV7-9 and J usage is TRBJ1-1, with 10 bases matching TRBD1. The CDR3 has 15 amino acids. V was pared by 2 bases and J by 4 bases, with 4 bases of the junction left unmatched. In germline, CDR1 is SEHNR, CDR2 FQNEAQ (reference sequence). The CDR3 reads CASSLLTGGGTEAFF. CDR3 in DNA: TGTGCCAGCAGCTTACTGACAGGGGGCGGCACTGAAGCTTTCTTT.

The chain carries TRBV30 and TRBJ2-1; TRBD1 agrees at 8 bases. Per germline, CDR1 GTSNPN and CDR2 SVGIG (reference sequence). This CDR3 has 15 amino acids. The V gene end was trimmed by 0 bases and the J gene end by 9 bases; junction bases not matched to a gene: 10. The CDR3 loop reads CAWSVLQGAGTEQFF. CDR3 bases: TGTGCCTGGAGTGTACTTCAGGGGGCGGGAACTGAGCAGTTCTTC.

The V call is TRBV9, the J call TRBJ1-2; a possible D gene is TRBD1 (5 bases). Germline values: CDR1 SGDLS, CDR2 YYNGEE. V lost 4 bases, J lost 1 base, and 17 bases lay in between. This CDR3 is built from 16 residues. The CDR3 DNA sequence: TGTGCCAGCAGCCTCTCCAAGGGGCTGGGTAACTATGGCTACACCTTC. This codes for CASSLSKGLGNYGYTF.

The chain links TRBV4-1 to TRBJ1-2; 7 bases line up with TRBD1. This CDR3 contains 13 residues. Germline values: CDR1 MGHRA, CDR2 YSYEKL. V lost 1 base to trimming and J lost 8 bases; unmatched junction nucleotides: 4. CDR3 loop: CASSQGGGRGYTF. CDR3 nucleotide sequence: TGCGCCAGCAGCCAAGGAGGGGGCCGAGGCTACACCTTC.

The chain employs TRBV7-6 and TRBJ1-1; 8 bases are shared with TRBD1. The V segment lost 3 bases and the J segment 3 bases; nucleotides outside the gene matches: 9. The germline V gene has CDR1 SGHVS and CDR2 FNYEAQ. The CDR3 runs 16 residues. The CDR3 loop reads CASSFFQGAGDTEAFF. CDR3 nucleotide sequence: TGTGCCAGCAGCTTCTTTCAGGGGGCCGGGGACACTGAAGCTTTCTTT.

The gene calls are TRBV10-1 and TRBJ2-5; D is ambiguous. The J call may be faulty, since TRBJ2-7 better matches the DNA end. Germline CDR1 and CDR2: WNHNN and SYGVQD (reference sequence). CDR3 length: 12 amino acids. The CDR3 is CARRDSIHEQYF. The DNA of the CDR3 is TGCGCCAGAAGAGACTCAATCCACGAGCAGTACTTC.

The chain recombines TRBV4-3 with TRBJ2-7; 7 bases agree with TRBD2. Germline V gives CDR1 LGHNA, CDR2 YSLEER. V lost 0 bases to trimming and J lost 7 bases; unmatched junction nucleotides: 0. The CDR3 is 12 residues long. CDR3 sequence reads: CASSQEGGEQYF. The CDR3 DNA is TGCGCCAGCAGCCAAGAGGGGGGGGAGCAGTACTTC.

The chain uses TRBV5-1 and TRBJ2-5; no clear D. Trimming cost V 4 bases and J 0 bases, with 7 bases left between them. The CDR3 is 13 residues long. Germline CDR1 reads SGHRS; CDR2 reads YFSETQ. CDR3 DNA sequence: TGCGCCAGCAGCAGTGACAACCAAGAGACCCAGTACTTC. This gives the protein CASSSDNQETQYF. Drawing the rest from reference TRBV5-1 and TRBJ2-5, the complete variable domain is KAGVTQTPRYLIKTRGQQVTLSCSPISGHRSVSWYQQTPGQGLQFLFEYFSETQRNKGNFPGRFSGRQFSNSRSEMNVSTLELGDSALYLCASSSDNQETQYFGPGTRLLVL.

This clone appeared a few times. This chain connects TRBV6-1 to TRBJ2-7, with D possibly matching TRBD2 (5 bases). This CDR3 is built from 14 residues. The V gene's germline CDR1 is MNHNS and CDR2 SASEGT. Trimming took 1 base from V and 3 from J, leaving 10 bases between them. CDR3 in DNA: TGTGCCAGCAGTGAAGTCCCCGGACTCTACGAGCAGTACTTC. It is translated as CASSEVPGLYEQYF.

In its sample, this clone was seen a few times. This chain uses TRBV2 with TRBJ2-1, with 7 bases fitting TRBD1. From germline, CDR1 is SNHLY and CDR2 FYNNEI. The CDR3 covers 15 residues. V dropped 0 bases and J dropped 7; count of bases not matched to a gene: 6. The CDR3 DNA follows: TGTGCCAGCAGTGAAGCTAGGGGGCTTTCAAATGAGCAGTTCTTC. Its translation is CASSEARGLSNEQFF.

The rearrangement joins TRBV6-6 to TRBJ2-1; D gene ambiguous. Germline CDR1 is MNHNY and CDR2 is SVGAGI (reference sequence). V lost 2 bases to trimming and J lost 8 bases, with 10 bases between them. The CDR3 loop spans 13 amino acids. CDR3 in DNA: TGTGCCAGCAGTTACACCGACTGGGATGAGCAGTTCTTC. It specifies CASSYTDWDEQFF.

This clone was detected only once. This sequence joins TRBV27 and TRBJ2-7; TRBD2 might be the D (5 bases). Germline lookup yields CDR1 MNHEY and CDR2 SMNVEV (reference sequence). V was pared by 2 bases and J by 5 bases, with 10 bases between. The CDR3 totals 13 residues. CDR3 DNA sequence: TGTGCCAGCAGTTTAGGGAGTGGGGACGAGCAGTACTTC. Protein product: CASSLGSGDEQYF.

The genes are TRBV5-1 and TRBJ2-5, with 14 bases lining up with TRBD2. The CDR3 extends over 18 amino acids. V shed 3 bases and J 4 bases; nucleotides not matched to a gene: 11. CDR1 SGHRS and CDR2 YFSETQ come from the germline V gene. CDR3 bases: TGCGCCAGCAGCTCCGGACTAGCGGGGGGCCCACGGGGAGAGACCCAGTACTTC. Translated: CASSSGLAGGPRGETQYF.

The chain couples TRBV7-6 to TRBJ2-7; TRBD2 might be the D (7 bases). This CDR3 region has 17 residues. Germline V gene sequence: CDR1 SGHVS, CDR2 FNYEAQ. V dropped 1 base and J dropped 2 bases, with 18 bases sitting between them. CDR3 sequence reads: CASSLDLAGGPAYEQYF. Here the CDR3 DNA reads TGTGCCAGCAGCTTAGATCTTGCCGGGGGGCCAGCCTACGAGCAGTACTTC.

In its sample, this clone was seen a few times. The chain employs TRBV2 and TRBJ2-5, with 7 bases lining up with TRBD2. The DNA end favors TRBJ2-7, so the J call may be wrong. Germline CDR1 and CDR2: SNHLY and FYNNEI. The CDR3 spans 15 residues. The DNA of the CDR3 is TGTGCCAGCAGCGCCTGGGGGGGGTTCGCCTACGAGCAGTACTTC. It yields the protein CASSAWGGFAYEQYF.

The rearrangement uses TRBV7-9 and TRBJ2-1, with a tentative D call TRBD2 (5 bases). The CDR3 is 15 residues long. V gave up 1 base and J gave up 0 bases, with 7 bases separating them. Germline assignment: CDR1 SEHNR and CDR2 FQNEAQ (reference sequence). CDR3 region: CASSLVDFSYNEQFF. The CDR3 region has the DNA TGTGCCAGCAGCTTAGTGGACTTCTCCTACAATGAGCAGTTCTTC. Full variable domain (remainder filled in from reference TRBV7-9 and TRBJ2-1): DTGVSQNPRHKITKRGQNVTFRCDPISEHNRLYWYRQTLGQGPEFLTYFQNEAQLEKSRLLSDRFSAERPKGSFSTLEIQRTEQGDSAMYLCASSLVDFSYNEQFFGPGTRLTVL.

The gene calls are TRBV14 and TRBJ2-5; D is perhaps TRBD2 (6 bases). V gave up 4 bases and J gave up 2 bases, with 17 bases separating them. The germline gives CDR1 SGHDN, CDR2 FVKESK. The CDR3 has 16 amino acids. The CDR3 here is CASSLRLDGGQETQYF. Written as DNA, the CDR3 is TGTGCCAGCAGCCTCCGCCTTGATGGGGGGCAAGAGACCCAGTACTTC.

In regard to this clone: At one boundary the junction diverges from the germline segment, which might be a read error. The chain combines TRBV29-1 with TRBJ1-4; 9 positions match TRBD1. Germline V gene data show CDR1 as SQVTM and CDR2 as ANQGSEA. This CDR3 is 15 amino acids long. The CDR3 bases are TGCAGCGCCGGCCAAAACACAGGGGGCCGTGAAGAACTGTTTTTT. Translated, it gives CSAGQNTGGREELFF.

V and J are TRBV18 and TRBJ2-5, with 11 positions matching TRBD2. The CDR3 loop spans 19 amino acids. The V gene end was trimmed by 0 bases and the J gene end by 3 bases; junction bases not matched to a gene: 12. CDR1 is KGHSH, CDR2 LQKENI, per germline. CDR3 region: CASSPPFWLAGGYKETQYF. In nucleotides, the CDR3 is TGTGCCAGCTCACCACCGTTCTGGCTAGCGGGGGGCTATAAAGAGACCCAGTACTTC.

V gene TRBV6-1 combines with J gene TRBJ1-4, with 10 nucleotides matching TRBD1. Germline loops: CDR1 MNHNS, CDR2 SASEGT. The CDR3 totals 17 residues. After removal of 2 bases from V and 8 bases from J, the junction contained 11 bases not matched to a gene. The CDR3 loop reads CASSEFYLGTGVEKLFF. Written as DNA, the CDR3 is TGTGCCAGCAGTGAATTTTATCTAGGGACAGGGGTAGAAAAACTGTTTTTT.